Below, 13 T cell receptor beta chains from the same sample are listed, as sequenced in a study of T-cell reconstitution after alpha-beta-depleted transplantation in children. TCRbeta library construction was performed incorporating unique molecular identifiers. TCRdb re-called the PCR reads with MiXCR, one entry per CDR3 protein. This table holds about half a million distinct CDR3 sequences, 12% found once. The sample was PBMCs from the stem cell graft donor, taken from the stem cell graft. The receptor set was obtained from a human donor who donated a stem cell graft to a child with combined immunodeficiency.

The chain employs TRBV29-1 and TRBJ2-1; 16 nucleotides match TRBD2. The trim removed 8 bases at V and 10 bases at J, leaving 14 bases unmatched. The V gene's germline CDR1 is SQVTM and CDR2 ANQGSEA. The CDR3 sequence is 16 residues long. The CDR3 coding sequence is TGCAGCATCACCGGGACTAGCGGGAGGGCCTCGGTAGAGCAGTTCTTC. Its protein is CSITGTSGRASVEQFF.

This clonotype was counted only a few times. The chain joins TRBV4-3 to TRBJ1-5, with D unresolved. CDR3 length equals 15 residues. Germline CDR1 is LGHNA and CDR2 is YSLEER. V lost 0 bases to trimming and J lost 6 bases, with 12 bases between them. CDR3 amino acids: CASSQEVQEGQPQHF. CDR3 coding DNA: TGCGCCAGCAGCCAAGAGGTGCAGGAAGGTCAGCCCCAGCATTTT.

This clonotype was detected many times. The chain links TRBV7-6 to TRBJ2-3; D gene ambiguous. This CDR3 comprises 15 residues. Germline V gene lookup returns CDR1 SGHVS and CDR2 FNYEAQ. V lost 1 base to trimming and J lost 0 bases, with 8 bases between them. The CDR3 region is CASSLVQLSTDTQYF. The CDR3 DNA is TGTGCCAGCAGCTTAGTGCAGCTCAGCACAGATACGCAGTATTTT.

The chain employs TRBV5-1 and TRBJ2-1; tentatively, D is TRBD1 (6 bases). This CDR3 is built from 15 residues. The germline V gene has CDR1 SGHRS and CDR2 YFSETQ. The ends were cut back, 4 bases at V and 13 bases at J, with 24 bases in the middle. The CDR3 protein is CASSATTDRTGGQFF. The DNA for the CDR3 is TGCGCCAGCAGCGCTACCACGGACAGAACGGGTGGCCAGTTCTTC.

V gene TRBV5-6 combines with J gene TRBJ2-1; 12 nucleotides match TRBD2. Unmatched junction bases numbered 18, after V lost 6 bases and J lost 5 bases. Germline V CDR1 and CDR2: SGHDT, YYEEEE. The CDR3 contains 19 residues. The CDR3 sequence: CASKPPGASGRAGHNEQFF. CDR3 bases: TGTGCCAGCAAACCCCCCGGGGCTAGCGGGAGGGCCGGGCACAATGAGCAGTTCTTC.

This clonotype was seen just once. This chain links TRBV11-3 with TRBJ2-5; D remains ambiguous. Looked up from germline, CDR1 is SGHNT and CDR2 is YENEEA. CDR3 length equals 15 residues. Trimming cost V 4 bases and J 5 bases, with 17 bases left between them. CDR3 region: CASSSWLSLRETQYF. The CDR3 DNA reads as TGTGCCAGCAGCTCATGGCTAAGTCTCCGCGAGACCCAGTACTTC.

This clonotype appeared a single time. The chain combines TRBV12-3 or TRBV12-4 with TRBJ1-4; D is unclear. The V gene lost 7 bases and the J gene lost 0 bases, with 9 bases spanning the gap. This CDR3 comprises 14 residues. The CDR3 loop is CASTLTATNEKLFF. The CDR3 DNA reads as TGTGCCAGCACCCTGACGGCAACTAATGAAAAACTGTTTTTT.

This sequence joins TRBV6-5 and TRBJ2-7, with 9 bases matching TRBD2. Per germline, CDR1 MNHEY and CDR2 SVGAGI. The J segment lost 3 bases and the V segment lost 2 bases, leaving 5 bases of the junction unmatched. The CDR3 is made up of 15 amino acids. CDR3 sequence reads: CASSYGAGGLYEQYF. The CDR3 coding sequence is TGTGCCAGCAGTTACGGGGCGGGAGGGCTCTACGAGCAGTACTTC.

The chain carries TRBV4-3 and TRBJ2-1; maybe TRBD2 (5 bases). CDR3 length equals 16 residues. V was cut by 0 bases and J by 0 bases, with 9 bases left in between. Germline values: CDR1 LGHNA, CDR2 YSLEER. The CDR3: CASSQDSGPSYNEQFF. The DNA of the CDR3 is TGCGCCAGCAGCCAAGACAGCGGTCCCTCCTACAATGAGCAGTTCTTC.

V and J are TRBV7-3 and TRBJ2-2; possible D gene TRBD2, 6 bases. Germline V CDR1 and CDR2: SGHTA, FQGTGA. CDR3 length: 16 amino acids. Deletions cut 5 bases from V and 8 bases from J, with 21 bases between. CDR3 sequence (DNA): TGTGCCAGCAGCCCTCGGGGTAGCGGAAGTCGGGGGGAGCTGTTTTTT. Its protein product is CASSPRGSGSRGELFF. The full variable domain, its missing parts supplied by reference TRBV7-3 and TRBJ2-2, is GAGVSQTPSNKVTEKGKYVELRCDPISGHTALYWYRQSLGQGPEFLIYFQGTGAADDSGLPNDRFFAVRPEGSVSTLKIQRTERGDSAVYLCASSPRGSGSRGELFFGEGSRLTVL.

This clonotype was found a few times. The chain recombines TRBV24-1 with TRBJ2-3, with a tentative D call TRBD1 (5 bases). This CDR3 is built from 13 residues. Trimming took off 4 bases at V and 3 bases at J, with 7 bases between the two ends. Germline CDR1 reads KGHDR; CDR2 reads SFDVKD. CDR3 sequence reads: CATSDSGTDTQYF. The CDR3 DNA sequence: TGTGCCACCAGTGACTCAGGGACAGATACGCAGTATTTT.

This clonotype has just a few counts. The J gene is TRBJ2-1, the V gene TRBV2, with 10 bases aligning to TRBD2. The CDR3 spans 19 residues. Germline V CDR1 and CDR2: SNHLY, FYNNEI. V trimming: 4 bases; J trimming: 7 bases; junction bases outside the gene matches: 19. The DNA of the CDR3 is TGTGCCAGCAGTGTTTTCAGGGCTGCAGCGGGGGGGCCGTGGAATGAGCAGTTCTTC. This gives the protein CASSVFRAAAGGPWNEQFF. Filled out from reference TRBV2 and TRBJ2-1, the complete variable domain reads EPEVTQTPSHQVTQMGQEVILRCVPISNHLYFYWYRQILGQKVEFLVSFYNNEISEKSEIFDDQFSVERPDGSNFTLKIRSTKLEDSAMYFCASSVFRAAAGGPWNEQFFGPGTRLTVL.

In its sample, this clonotype was seen many times. This chain connects TRBV19 to TRBJ2-1; TRBD2 aligns across 9 bases. Unmatched junction bases numbered 11, after V lost 3 bases and J lost 8 bases. The CDR3 extends over 16 amino acids. Per germline, CDR1 LNHDA and CDR2 SQIVND (reference sequence). The CDR3 nucleotides read TGTGCCAGTAGTATCGGGGCGGGGGGGCCTTTTGATGAGCAGTTCTTC. It codes for CASSIGAGGPFDEQFF.